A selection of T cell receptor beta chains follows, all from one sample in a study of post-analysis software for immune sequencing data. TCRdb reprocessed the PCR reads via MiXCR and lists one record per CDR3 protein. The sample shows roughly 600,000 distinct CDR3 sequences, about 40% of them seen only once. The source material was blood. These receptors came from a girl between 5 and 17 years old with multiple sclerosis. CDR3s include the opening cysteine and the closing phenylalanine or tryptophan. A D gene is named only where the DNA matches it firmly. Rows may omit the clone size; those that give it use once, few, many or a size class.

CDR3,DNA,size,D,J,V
CSAIRGLAGGSSTDTQYF,TGCAGTGCTATCCGCGGGCTAGCGGGGGGCAGTAGCACAGATACGCAGTATTTT,NA,TRBD2,TRBJ2-3,TRBV20-1
CSVEETGSLGYTF,TGCAGCGTTGAAGAGACAGGCAGCCTTGGCTACACCTTC,NA,NA,TRBJ1-2,TRBV29-1
CASSSRFIADRRGKNIQYF,TGTGCCAGCAGTTCCCGTTTTATTGCAGACAGACGGGGCAAAAACATTCAGTACTTC,NA,NA,TRBJ2-4,TRBV12-3/TRBV12-4
CASIPTGDNEQFF,TGTGCCAGCATCCCGACGGGGGACAATGAGCAGTTCTTC,NA,NA,TRBJ2-1,TRBV11-1
CASSLAGVGYEQYF,TGTGCCAGCAGCCTAGCGGGAGTGGGGTACGAGCAGTACTTC,few,TRBD2,TRBJ2-7,TRBV12-3/TRBV12-4
CASSQDAGGGTDTQYF,TGCGCCAGCAGCCAAGATGCGGGAGGTGGAACAGATACGCAGTATTTT,NA,TRBD2,TRBJ2-3,TRBV4-1
CASSFWTSGEEDTQYF,TGTGCCAGCAGTTTTTGGACTAGCGGGGAGGAAGATACGCAGTATTTT,NA,TRBD2,TRBJ2-3,TRBV28
CASSTSTRGEQYF,TGTGCCAGCAGTACAAGTACCCGGGGCGAGCAGTACTTC,few,NA,TRBJ2-7,TRBV12-3/TRBV12-4
CASSFSRGANEQFF,TGTGCCAGCAGCTTTTCCCGAGGGGCGAATGAGCAGTTTTTC,NA,NA,TRBJ2-1,TRBV11-2
CASSLTGGAAKNIQYF,TGTGCCAGCAGCTTGACAGGGGGCGCTGCCAAAAACATTCAGTACTTC,NA,TRBD1,TRBJ2-4,TRBV7-9
CASSLRPNLAGDPTDTQYF,TGTGCCAGCAGCTTACGTCCTAATCTAGCGGGAGACCCTACAGATACGCAGTATTTT,NA,TRBD2,TRBJ2-3,TRBV7-9
CASSLSGKLFF,TGTGCCAGCAGCCTCTCAGGAAAACTGTTTTTT,NA,NA,TRBJ1-4,TRBV3-1
CASGDIGTSGTNEQFF,TGTGCCAGCGGAGATATCGGGACTAGCGGAACTAATGAGCAGTTCTTC,NA,TRBD2,TRBJ2-1,TRBV27
CASPPGEVDTQYF,TGTGCCAGCCCCCCGGGAGAGGTAGATACGCAGTATTTT,few,NA,TRBJ2-3,TRBV2
CASSPQTGLNIQYF,TGTGCCAGCAGCCCTCAGACAGGGTTGAACATTCAGTACTTC,NA,TRBD1,TRBJ2-4,TRBV9
CASSFTTSGQSSYNEQFF,TGTGCCAGCAGCTTTACAACTAGCGGGCAGAGCTCCTACAATGAGCAGTTCTTC,few,TRBD2,TRBJ2-1,TRBV11-1
CATWGTQETQYF,TGCGCCACATGGGGGACCCAAGAGACCCAGTACTTC,NA,NA,TRBJ2-5,TRBV10-2
CASSYNGEVEQFF,TGTGCCAGCAGTTACAATGGGGAGGTCGAGCAGTTCTTC,few,NA,TRBJ2-1,TRBV6-5
CASSYSNWRSTIQETQYF,TGTGCCAGCAGTTACTCGAACTGGCGGAGTACCATCCAAGAGACCCAGTACTTC,NA,NA,TRBJ2-5,TRBV6-5
CASSLTERTEAFF,TGTGCTAGCAGCTTAACCGAAAGGACTGAAGCTTTCTTT,NA,NA,TRBJ1-1,TRBV7-7
CASSKGQIVGYTF,TGTGCCAGCAGTAAGGGACAGATCGTTGGCTACACCTTC,few,TRBD1,TRBJ1-2,TRBV12-3/TRBV12-4
CSASLQTFRGGDTF,TGCAGTGCTAGTTTACAGACCTTTAGGGGTGGCGACACCTTC,once,NA,TRBJ1-2,TRBV20-1
CASSQVAGEEFF,TGCGCCAGCAGCCAAGTCGCGGGAGAGGAGTTCTTC,NA,TRBD2,TRBJ2-1,TRBV4-1
CSARASGSIAGANVRTF,TGCAGTGCCCGGGCTAGCGGGAGCATAGCTGGGGCCAACGTCCGGACTTTC,NA,TRBD2,TRBJ2-6,TRBV20-1
CASSQGGVGYTF,TGTGCCAGTTCTCAGGGGGGGGTTGGCTACACCTTC,few,TRBD1,TRBJ1-2,TRBV7-2
CASSPTGQGDYGYTF,TGTGCCAGCAGTCCAACCGGACAGGGTGACTATGGCTACACCTTC,NA,TRBD1,TRBJ1-2,TRBV6-5
CASTQDRGKDTQYF,TGTGCCAGTACCCAGGACAGGGGGAAAGATACGCAGTATTTT,NA,TRBD1,TRBJ2-3,TRBV19
CAIRANDQETQYF,TGTGCCATCCGGGCAAATGATCAAGAGACCCAGTACTTC,NA,NA,TRBJ2-5,TRBV10-3
CASRVFPKGGASTDTQYF,TGTGCCAGCAGGGTTTTTCCTAAGGGGGGGGCCTCCACAGATACGCAGTATTTT,NA,NA,TRBJ2-3,TRBV7-2
CASSPLGYEQYF,TGTGCCAGCAGCCCCTTAGGCTACGAGCAGTACTTC,many,NA,TRBJ2-7,TRBV12-3/TRBV12-4
CASSPNRYGAFF,TGTGCCAGCAGTCCTAACCGGTACGGAGCTTTCTTT,NA,NA,TRBJ1-1,TRBV6-5
CASSLPGAGGSTDTQYF,TGTGCCAGCAGCTTACCTGGCGCGGGGGGGTCCACAGATACGCAGTATTTT,NA,TRBD2,TRBJ2-3,TRBV7-6
CASRRSNLVAGRTDTQYF,TGTGCCAGCAGGAGATCGAACTTAGTAGCGGGTCGCACAGATACGCAGTATTTT,NA,TRBD2,TRBJ2-3,TRBV6-1
CAIRSESNQPQHF,TGTGCCATCAGGTCTGAGTCCAATCAGCCCCAGCATTTT,NA,NA,TRBJ1-5,TRBV10-3
CASSPPEGVETQCF,TGCGCCAGCAGCCCCCCAGAGGGAGTTGAGACCCAGTGCTTC,NA,NA,TRBJ2-5,TRBV5-1
CASSLKAGGFYEQFF,TGTGCCAGCAGCTTAAAGGCAGGGGGTTTCTATGAGCAGTTCTTC,NA,TRBD1,TRBJ2-1,TRBV7-8
CASSFPQGFEAFF,TGTGCCAGCAGCTTCCCCCAGGGCTTTGAAGCTTTCTTT,many,NA,TRBJ1-1,TRBV7-2
CASVNWAAGGLDQPQHF,TGTGCCAGCGTAAACTGGGCGGCCGGGGGCCTGGATCAGCCCCAGCATTTT,NA,NA,TRBJ1-5,TRBV6-6
CASSLLHDNWETQYF,TGTGCCAGCAGCTTACTCCATGATAATTGGGAGACCCAGTACTTC,few,NA,TRBJ2-5,TRBV6-5
CASSSDLLAAGGNEQFF,TGCGCCAGCAGCTCGGACCTCCTAGCGGCTGGGGGCAATGAGCAGTTCTTC,NA,TRBD2,TRBJ2-1,TRBV5-1
CASSRTGSGTDTQYF,TGTGCCAGCAGTCGGACAGGCTCCGGCACAGATACGCAGTATTTT,NA,TRBD1,TRBJ2-3,TRBV12-3/TRBV12-4
CSAPPVGADVDEQVF,TGCAGTGCTCCACCCGTAGGGGCCGACGTGGATGAGCAGGTCTTC,NA,NA,TRBJ2-1,TRBV20-1
CASSYSLAGVNEQFF,TGTGCCAGCAGTTATAGCCTAGCGGGAGTGAATGAGCAGTTCTTC,many,TRBD2,TRBJ2-1,TRBV6-5
CSVDTSGQFADTQYF,TGCAGCGTTGATACATCGGGGCAGTTCGCAGATACGCAGTATTTT,NA,NA,TRBJ2-3,TRBV29-1
CASSYSTGEAFF,TGTGCCAGCAGTTACTCCACAGGAGAAGCTTTCTTT,NA,NA,TRBJ1-1,TRBV6-5
CSVVRREDNEQFF,TGCAGCGTAGTTCGGAGGGAGGACAATGAGCAGTTCTTC,NA,NA,TRBJ2-1,TRBV29-1
CAISESAFRDEQYF,TGTGCCATCAGTGAGTCAGCGTTTCGCGACGAGCAGTACTTC,few,NA,TRBJ2-7,TRBV10-3
CAISDERDYGYTF,TGTGCCATCTCGGATGAACGAGACTATGGCTACACCTTC,NA,NA,TRBJ1-2,TRBV10-3
CASSPHGIYYNEQFF,TGTGCCAGCAGTCCACATGGGATATACTACAATGAGCAGTTCTTC,NA,NA,TRBJ2-1,TRBV12-3/TRBV12-4
CASSPGAEADTQYF,TGCGCCAGCAGCCCCGGTGCGGAAGCAGATACGCAGTATTTT,NA,NA,TRBJ2-3,TRBV5-1
CAWSLAEGYEQYF,TGTGCCTGGAGTCTAGCGGAGGGCTACGAGCAGTACTTC,few,TRBD2,TRBJ2-7,TRBV30
CASSSGPSGQETQYF,TGCGCCAGCAGCTCGGGGCCTAGCGGGCAAGAGACCCAGTACTTC,few,TRBD2,TRBJ2-5,TRBV5-1
CASSVGGSYTF,TGTGCCAGCAGCGTCGGAGGGAGCTACACCTTC,NA,NA,TRBJ1-2,TRBV14